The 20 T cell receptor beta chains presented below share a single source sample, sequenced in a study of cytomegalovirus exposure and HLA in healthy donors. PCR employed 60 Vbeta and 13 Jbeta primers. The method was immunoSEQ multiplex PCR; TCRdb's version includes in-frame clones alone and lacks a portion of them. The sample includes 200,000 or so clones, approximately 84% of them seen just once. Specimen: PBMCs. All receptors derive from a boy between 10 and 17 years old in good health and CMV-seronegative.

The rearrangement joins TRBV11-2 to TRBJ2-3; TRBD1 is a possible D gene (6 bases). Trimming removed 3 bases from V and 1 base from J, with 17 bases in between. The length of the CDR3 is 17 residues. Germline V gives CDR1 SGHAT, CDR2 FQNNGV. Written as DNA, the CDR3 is TGTGCCAGCAGCTTTTTGACGTCAGGGGCTGGCACAGATACGCAGTATTTT. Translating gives CASSFLTSGAGTDTQYF.

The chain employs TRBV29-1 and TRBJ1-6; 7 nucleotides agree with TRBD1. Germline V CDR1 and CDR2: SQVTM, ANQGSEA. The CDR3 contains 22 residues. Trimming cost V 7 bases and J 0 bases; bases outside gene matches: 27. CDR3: CSASRADRDGSSARSYNSPLHF. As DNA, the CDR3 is TGCAGCGCCTCAAGGGCCGACAGGGATGGGTCTTCCGCCCGCTCCTATAATTCACCCCTCCACTTT.

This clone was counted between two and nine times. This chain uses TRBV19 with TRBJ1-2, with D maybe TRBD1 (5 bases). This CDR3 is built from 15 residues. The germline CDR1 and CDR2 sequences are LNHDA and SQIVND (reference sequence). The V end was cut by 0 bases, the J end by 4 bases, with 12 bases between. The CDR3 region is CASSIDSGTGYGYTF. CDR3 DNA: TGTGCCAGTAGTATAGACAGCGGGACGGGCTATGGCTACACCTTC. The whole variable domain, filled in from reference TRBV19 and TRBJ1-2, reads DGGITQSPKYLFRKEGQNVTLSCEQNLNHDAMYWYRQDPGQGLRLIYYSQIVNDFQKGDIAEGYSVSREKKESFPLTVTSAQKNPTAFYLCASSIDSGTGYGYTFGSGTRLTVV.

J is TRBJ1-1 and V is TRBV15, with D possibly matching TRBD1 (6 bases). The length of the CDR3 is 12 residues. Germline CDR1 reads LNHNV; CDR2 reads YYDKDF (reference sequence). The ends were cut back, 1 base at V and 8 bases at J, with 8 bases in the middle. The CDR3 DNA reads TGTGCCACCAGCAGAGGCAGGGGAGAAGCTTTCTTT. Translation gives CATSRGRGEAFF.

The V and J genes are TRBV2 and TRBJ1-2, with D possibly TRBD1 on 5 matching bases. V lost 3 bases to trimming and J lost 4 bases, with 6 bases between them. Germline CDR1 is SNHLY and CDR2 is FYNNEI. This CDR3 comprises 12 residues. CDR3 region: CASSDRGYGYTF. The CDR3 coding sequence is TGTGCCAGCAGTGATAGGGGCTATGGCTACACCTTC. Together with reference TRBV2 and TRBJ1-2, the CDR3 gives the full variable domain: EPEVTQTPSHQVTQMGQEVILRCVPISNHLYFYWYRQILGQKVEFLVSFYNNEISEKSEIFDDQFSVERPDGSNFTLKIRSTKLEDSAMYFCASSDRGYGYTFGSGTRLTVV.

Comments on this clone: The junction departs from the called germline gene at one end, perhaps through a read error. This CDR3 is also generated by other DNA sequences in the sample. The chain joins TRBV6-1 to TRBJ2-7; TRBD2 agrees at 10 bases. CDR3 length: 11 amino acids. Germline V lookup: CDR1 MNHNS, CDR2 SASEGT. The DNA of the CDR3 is TGCGCCAGCGGGGGGGGCTACGAGCAGTACTTC. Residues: CASGGGYEQYF.

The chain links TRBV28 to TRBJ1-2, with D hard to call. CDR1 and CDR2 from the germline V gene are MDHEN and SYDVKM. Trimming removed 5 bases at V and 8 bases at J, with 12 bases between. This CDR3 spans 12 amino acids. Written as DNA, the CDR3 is TGTGCCAGCAGTCGACTCATGAACGGCTACACCTTC. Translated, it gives CASSRLMNGYTF.

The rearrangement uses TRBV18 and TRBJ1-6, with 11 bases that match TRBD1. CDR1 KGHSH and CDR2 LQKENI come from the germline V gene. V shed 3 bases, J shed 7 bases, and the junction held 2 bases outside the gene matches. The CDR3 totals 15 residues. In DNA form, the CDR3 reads TGTGCCAGCTCACCTCGGGACAGGGGGAATTCACCCCTCCACTTT. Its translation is CASSPRDRGNSPLHF.

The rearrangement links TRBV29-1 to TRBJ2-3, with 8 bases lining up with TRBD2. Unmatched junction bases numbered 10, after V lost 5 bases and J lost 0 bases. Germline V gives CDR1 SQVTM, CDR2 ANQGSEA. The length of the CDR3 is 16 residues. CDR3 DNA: TGCAGCGTTCGCCGGAGACTAGCGCGCAGCACAGATACGCAGTATTTT. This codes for CSVRRRLARSTDTQYF.

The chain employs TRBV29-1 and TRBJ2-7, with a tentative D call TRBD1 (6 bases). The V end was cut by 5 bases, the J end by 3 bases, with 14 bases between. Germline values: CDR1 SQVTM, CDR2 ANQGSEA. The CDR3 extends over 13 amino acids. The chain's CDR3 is CSVLGTTGYEQYF. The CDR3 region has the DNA TGCAGCGTTTTAGGGACAACAGGCTACGAGCAGTACTTC.

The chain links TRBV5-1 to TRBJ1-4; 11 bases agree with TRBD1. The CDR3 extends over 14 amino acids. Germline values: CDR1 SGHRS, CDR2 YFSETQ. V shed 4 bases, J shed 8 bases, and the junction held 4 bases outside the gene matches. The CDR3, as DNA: TGCGCCAGCAGCCCGGGACAGGGGGGGGAAAAACTGTTTTTT. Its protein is CASSPGQGGEKLFF.

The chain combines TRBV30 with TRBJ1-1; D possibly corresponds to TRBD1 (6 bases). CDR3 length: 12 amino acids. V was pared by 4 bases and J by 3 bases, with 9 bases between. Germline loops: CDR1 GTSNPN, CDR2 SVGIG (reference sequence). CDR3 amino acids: CAWTSGDTEAFF. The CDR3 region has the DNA TGTGCCTGGACTTCAGGGGACACTGAAGCTTTCTTT.

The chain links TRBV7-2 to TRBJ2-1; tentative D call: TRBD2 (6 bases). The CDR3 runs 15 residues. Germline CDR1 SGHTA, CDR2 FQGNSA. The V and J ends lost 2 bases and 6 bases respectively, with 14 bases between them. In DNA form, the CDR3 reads TGTGCCAGCAGCTTAACCCGGGACTCTTCCAATGAGCAGTTCTTC. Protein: CASSLTRDSSNEQFF.

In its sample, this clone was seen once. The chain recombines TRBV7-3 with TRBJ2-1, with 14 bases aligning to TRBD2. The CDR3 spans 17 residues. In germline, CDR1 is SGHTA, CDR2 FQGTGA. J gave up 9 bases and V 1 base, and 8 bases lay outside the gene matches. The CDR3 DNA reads TGTGCCAGCAGCTTAATGGGGACTAGCGGGAGTGGTCTTGAGCAGTTCTTC. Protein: CASSLMGTSGSGLEQFF.

The CDR3 loop reads CASSPTPGQRGPLHF. The CDR3 region has the DNA TGTGCCAGCAGCCCAACACCGGGACAGAGGGGGCCCCTCCACTTT. J is TRBJ1-6 and V is TRBV5-6; TRBD1 agrees at 7 bases. Germline loops: CDR1 SGHDT, CDR2 YYEEEE. The CDR3 extends over 15 amino acids. The junction had 14 bases not matched to a gene; V was cut back by 4 bases and J by 13 bases.

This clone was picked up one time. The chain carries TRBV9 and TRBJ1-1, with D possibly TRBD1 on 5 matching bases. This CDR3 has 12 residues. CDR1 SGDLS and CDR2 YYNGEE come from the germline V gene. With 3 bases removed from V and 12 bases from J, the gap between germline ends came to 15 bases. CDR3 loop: CASSATSQGTFF. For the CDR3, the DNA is TGTGCCAGCAGCGCGACGAGCCAGGGAACTTTCTTT.

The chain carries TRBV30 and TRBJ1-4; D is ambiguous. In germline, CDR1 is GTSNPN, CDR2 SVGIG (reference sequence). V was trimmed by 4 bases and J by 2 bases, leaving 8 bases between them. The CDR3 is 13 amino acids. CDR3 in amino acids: CAWTRRTNEKLFF. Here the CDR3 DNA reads TGTGCCTGGACCCGGCGGACTAATGAAAAACTGTTTTTT.

This CDR3 is CASSLMGQGVPQHF. The CDR3 region has the DNA TGTGCCAGCAGTTTAATGGGACAGGGAGTGCCCCAGCATTTT. This chain joins TRBV27 and TRBJ1-5, with 9 bases fitting TRBD1. Germline lookup yields CDR1 MNHEY and CDR2 SMNVEV (reference sequence). Trimming removed 2 bases from V and 9 bases from J; junction bases left unmatched: 5. The CDR3 loop spans 14 amino acids.

In DNA, the CDR3 is TGTGCCAGCTACGGAGCGGCCAAAAACATTCAGTACTTC. It is translated as CASYGAAKNIQYF. The chain recombines TRBV27 with TRBJ2-4; no firm D call. CDR3 length: 13 amino acids. The germline gives CDR1 MNHEY, CDR2 SMNVEV (reference sequence). Trimming cost V 8 bases and J 1 base, with 9 bases left between them.

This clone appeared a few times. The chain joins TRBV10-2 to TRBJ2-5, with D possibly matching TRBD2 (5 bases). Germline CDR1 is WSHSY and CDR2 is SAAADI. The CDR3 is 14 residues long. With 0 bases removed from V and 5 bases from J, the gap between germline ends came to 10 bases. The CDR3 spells CASSESRVEETQYF. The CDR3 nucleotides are TGCGCCAGCAGTGAGTCGAGGGTGGAGGAGACCCAGTACTTC.